Listed here is a single TCR beta chain. The antigen it binds to is not known. No qualities accompany the bases; no much larger clone lies one base away. These data originate in a study of blood T cell repertoires in COVID-19 (dated by TCRdb to about 2020). Regarding the study in general: Samples from collaborators originated in the United States, Italy and Spain and spanned both the acute and convalescent phases of COVID-19. The samples were drawn from the first 160 participants of the ongoing ImmuneRACE study and from over a thousand subjects provided by 6 global collaborators. Where HLA class I and class II types were available, the types were taken from metadata supplied by the sample provider, not from assay-based typing. The dataset comprised deeply sampled blood TCRbeta repertoires from subjects exposed to, actively infected with, or recovered from COVID-19. The material from the prospective study consisted of cDNA or gDNA derived from T cells, B-cell-depleted T cells, or PBMCs. A freely available public database, intended as a resource for researchers studying the immune response to SARS-CoV-2, is where the repertoires were released. The sample metadata nearly always contained a de-identified subject ID, COVID-19 status, age in years and sex.

TCRbeta CDR3 regions were amplified from genomic DNA using the immunoSEQ Assay, a bias-controlled multiplex PCR. The authors' pipeline ran thus. The number of nucleated cells in each sample was estimated by amplification of reference gene primers within the assay. To quantify the absolute abundance of each unique TCRbeta CDR3 rearrangement, sequence reads were collapsed and filtered. For each sample, productive Simpson clonality was calculated as the square root of Simpson's diversity index over productive rearrangements. TCRdb took over this immuneACCESS table, retaining in-frame rearrangements with V and J assigned. Such tables are incomplete; in checked studies, under half of the missing clones stem from an unresolved V gene, and the remainder is unexplained. V and J calls and clone size come straight from that table; D and trimming were deduced from the DNA. Across this sample there are hundreds of thousands of clones, with 80% to 90% seen only once. The ten largest account for under 2.5% of the sample.

The CDR3 has 17 amino acids, counting the end cysteine and phenylalanine. Just the 51-base CDR3 DNA is kept, in frame starting at base 1. Based on the germline V gene, the CDR1 and CDR2 sequences are KGHSH and LQKENI. V ends up 0 bases short and J 0 bases short, with an unmatched junction base count of 5. In the prospective study, participants were 18 to 89 years old, resided in 24 geographic areas of the United States, and were enrolled through a virtual design. To assign participants to cohorts, the prospective study relied on clinical history that participants themselves reported in a screening survey and a study questionnaire. Recovered participants in ImmuneRACE Cohort 3 were defined as having two consecutive negative NP/OP PCR tests, clearance from a healthcare professional, or resolution of symptoms. Each participant in the prospective study had whole blood, serum and a nasopharyngeal or oropharyngeal swab collected by mobile phlebotomists. Additional blood draws and questionnaires over an approximately two-month period could optionally be provided by prospective study participants. Before DNA extraction, prospective study blood samples were shipped either frozen or at room temperature.

Study-wide conclusions, independent of this receptor: The quantity of clinical and demographic metadata differed by source and by participant and was supplied without curation.

Sequences were obtained from PBMCs or T cells enriched from blood (not recorded which). The chain joins TRBV18 to TRBJ1-3, with TRBD1 identical over 7 junction bases. This receptor was obtained from a man under 40 who had recovered from COVID-19. The nucleotide sequence reads TGTGCCAGCTCACCACCAATGGGACAGATCTCTGGAAACACCATATATTTT. This translates into CASSPPMGQISGNTIYF.